This T cell receptor (beta chain) comes out of a study of CD8 T cells in Susac syndrome. Worth noting for this clonotype: The antigen is not known.

The CDR3 contains 13 residues. The J segment lost 5 bases and the V segment lost 9 bases, leaving 2 bases of the junction unmatched. The germline V gene encodes CDR1 SNHLY and CDR2 FYNNEI. Roughly 0.45 to 1 ug RNA was reverse transcribed with random hexamers. It was immunoSEQ multiplex PCR that amplified TCR beta CDR3 across 54 Vbeta and 13 Jbeta. A single record per CDR3 protein comes from TCRdb applying MiXCR to the immunoSEQ multiplex PCR reads. The sample includes some 190,000 distinct CDR3 sequences, less than 95% of them seen just once. Study conclusions and caveats: The authors found no clonal expansion in Susac syndrome CD4+ T cell repertoires.

The sequenced target, TCR beta, came from blood CD8+ and CD4+ T cells. This TCR was recovered from a human donor with Susac syndrome. Sequenced sample: CD4+ T cells from PBMCs. J is TRBJ2-3 and V is TRBV2; 13 nucleotides align to TRBD2. CDR3 bases: TGTGCCAGAGGACTAGCGGGGGAAGATACGCAGTATTTT. It codes for CARGLAGEDTQYF. The whole variable domain, remainder taken from reference TRBV2 and TRBJ2-3, is EPEVTQTPSHQVTQMGQEVILRCVPISNHLYFYWYRQILGQKVEFLVSFYNNEISEKSEIFDDQFSVERPDGSNFTLKIRSTKLEDSAMYFCARGLAGEDTQYFGPGTRLTVL.